This TCR delta chain was profiled in a study of γδ T cells in repeated Plasmodium falciparum infection. This clone has a handful of counts. This DNA's translation and the protein TCRdb lists, from a much larger clone, do not match at residue 10, likely due to a read error; the protein shown is translated from the DNA. Each sorted gammadelta sample had TRG and TRD chains sequenced. TCRdb re-called the multiplex PCR reads via CATT. The top ten hold around 8.1% of the sample, which has roughly 93,000 delta-chain clones, under 1.5% seen once. This sequence originates from a pool of human donors (malaria-infected and uninfected, not separated). Sequencing used gamma-delta T cells from blood.

CDR3: CACDTVYGMRELYTDKLIF. The CDR3 nucleotides are TGTGCCTGTGACACCGTTTATGGGATGAGGGAGCTGTACACCGATAAACTCATCTTT. The rearrangement uses TRDV2 and TRDJ1, with D possibly matching TRDD3 (5 bases). Assignment of the J gene here rests on matching the DNA to germline, because TCRdb gives none. Trimming shortened V by 0 bases and J by 0 bases, and 22 bases separated the two germline ends. The CDR3 contains 19 residues. The germline gives CDR1 GEAIGNYY, CDR2 EKD.